This TCR beta chain was sequenced during a study of cytomegalovirus exposure and HLA in healthy donors. Study summary: Assignment to the Caucasian-associated ancestry cluster applied to 81% of the roughly 400 genotyped donors. Findings and limits, study-wide: At a 0.05 false discovery rate, a later analysis found approximately 15,000 TCR beta sequences to be associated with HLA alleles. Presence/absence analyses treated sequencing depth as roughly uniform across donors.

Remarks on this clone: Its matching antigen is unknown.

This CDR3 is 14 amino acids long. Germline V gene data show CDR1 as MNHEY and CDR2 as SMNVEV (reference sequence). The V end was cut by 0 bases, the J end by 4 bases, with 9 bases between. It was with 60 Vbeta and 13 Jbeta primers that the PCR ran. Some clones are missing from TCRdb's copy, which holds only in-frame ones; the method was immunoSEQ multiplex PCR. The profile shows 110,000 to 150,000 clones, 60% to 85% of them singletons. V gene TRBV27 combines with J gene TRBJ1-2; D gene ambiguous. This TCR was sampled from a male donor in good health and CMV-seronegative. The source material was PBMCs. This chain's CDR3 is CASSLSWQAYGYTF. DNA of the CDR3: TGTGCCAGCAGTTTATCGTGGCAGGCCTATGGCTACACCTTC.